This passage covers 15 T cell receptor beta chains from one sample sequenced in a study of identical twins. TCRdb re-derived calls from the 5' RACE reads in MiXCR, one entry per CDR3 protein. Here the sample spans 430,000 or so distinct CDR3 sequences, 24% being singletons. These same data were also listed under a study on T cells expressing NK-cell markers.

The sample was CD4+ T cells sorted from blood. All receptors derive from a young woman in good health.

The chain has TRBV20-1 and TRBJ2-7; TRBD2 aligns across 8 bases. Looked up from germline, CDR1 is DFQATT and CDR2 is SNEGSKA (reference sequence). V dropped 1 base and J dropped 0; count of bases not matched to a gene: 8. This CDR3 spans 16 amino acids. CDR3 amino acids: CSARGKGGRTSYEQYF. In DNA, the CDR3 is TGCAGTGCTAGAGGGAAGGGCGGGAGGACCTCCTACGAGCAGTACTTC.

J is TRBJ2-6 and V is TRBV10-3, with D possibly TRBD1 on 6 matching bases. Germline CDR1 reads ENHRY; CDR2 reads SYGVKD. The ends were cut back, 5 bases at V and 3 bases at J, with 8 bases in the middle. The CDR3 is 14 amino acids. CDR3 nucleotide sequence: TGTGCCATCAGTTCGACAGGTGGGGCCAACGTCCTGACTTTC. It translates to CAISSTGGANVLTF.

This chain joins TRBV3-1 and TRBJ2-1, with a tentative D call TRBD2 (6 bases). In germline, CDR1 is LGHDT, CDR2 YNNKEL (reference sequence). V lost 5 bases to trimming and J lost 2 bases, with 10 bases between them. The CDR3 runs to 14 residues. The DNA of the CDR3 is TGTGCCAGCAGCGAAAGACTAGCCTACAATGAGCAGTTCTTC. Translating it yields CASSERLAYNEQFF.

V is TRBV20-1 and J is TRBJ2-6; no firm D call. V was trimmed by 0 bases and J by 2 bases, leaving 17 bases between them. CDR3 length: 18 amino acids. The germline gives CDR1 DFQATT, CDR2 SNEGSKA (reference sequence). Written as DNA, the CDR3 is TGCAGTGCTAGAGATTCGAGAGCATCGGCACCTGGGGCCAACGTCCTGACTTTC. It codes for CSARDSRASAPGANVLTF.

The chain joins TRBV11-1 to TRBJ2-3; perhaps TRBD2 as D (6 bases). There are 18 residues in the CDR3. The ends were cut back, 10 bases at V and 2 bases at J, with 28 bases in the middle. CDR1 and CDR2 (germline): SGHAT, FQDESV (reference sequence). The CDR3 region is CATLRGDRDSPLTDTQYF. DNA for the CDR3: TGTGCCACCCTAAGAGGGGACCGGGACTCACCACTCACAGATACGCAGTATTTT.

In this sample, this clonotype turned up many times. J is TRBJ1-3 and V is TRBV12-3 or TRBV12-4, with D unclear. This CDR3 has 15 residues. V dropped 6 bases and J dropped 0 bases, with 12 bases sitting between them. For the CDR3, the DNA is TGTGCCAGCAGCCCTGGTCGATTCTCTGGAAACACCATATATTTT. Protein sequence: CASSPGRFSGNTIYF.

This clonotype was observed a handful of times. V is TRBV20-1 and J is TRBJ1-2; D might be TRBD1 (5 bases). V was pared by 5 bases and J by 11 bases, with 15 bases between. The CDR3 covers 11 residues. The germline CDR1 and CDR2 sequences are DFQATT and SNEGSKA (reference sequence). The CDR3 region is CSAQKPGGYTF. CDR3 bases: TGCAGTGCTCAGAAACCCGGGGGGTACACCTTC.

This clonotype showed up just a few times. DNA of the CDR3: TGCAGCGTTGAGGTCGGGGAATACACCTTC. Amino acids: CSVEVGEYTF. The chain employs TRBV29-1 and TRBJ1-2, with no clear D. The V gene lost 3 bases and the J gene lost 11 bases, with 10 bases spanning the gap. Germline V lookup: CDR1 SQVTM, CDR2 ANQGSEA. The CDR3 extends over 10 amino acids.

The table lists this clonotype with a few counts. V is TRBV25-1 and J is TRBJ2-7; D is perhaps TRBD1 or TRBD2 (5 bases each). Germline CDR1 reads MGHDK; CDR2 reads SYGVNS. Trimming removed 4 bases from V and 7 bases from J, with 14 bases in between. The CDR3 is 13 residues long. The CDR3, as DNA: TGTGCCAGCAGTGTCCCGGGACGGTCGGAGCAGTACTTC. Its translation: CASSVPGRSEQYF.

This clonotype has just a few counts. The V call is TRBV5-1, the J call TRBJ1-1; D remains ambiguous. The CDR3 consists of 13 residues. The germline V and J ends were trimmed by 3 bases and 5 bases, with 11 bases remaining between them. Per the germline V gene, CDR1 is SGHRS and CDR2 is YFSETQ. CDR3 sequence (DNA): TGCGCCAGCAGCTCGGGGATCGGGACTGAAGCTTTCTTT. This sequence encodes CASSSGIGTEAFF.

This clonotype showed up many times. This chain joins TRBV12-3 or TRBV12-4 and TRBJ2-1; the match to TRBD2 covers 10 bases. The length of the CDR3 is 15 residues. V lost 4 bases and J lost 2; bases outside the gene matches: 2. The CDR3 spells CASSSGTSAYNEQFF. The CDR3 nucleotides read TGTGCCAGCAGTTCCGGGACTAGCGCCTACAATGAGCAGTTCTTC.

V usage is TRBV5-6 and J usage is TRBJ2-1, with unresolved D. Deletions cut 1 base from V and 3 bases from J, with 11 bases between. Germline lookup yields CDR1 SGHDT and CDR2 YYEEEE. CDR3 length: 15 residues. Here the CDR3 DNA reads TGTGCCAGCAGCTTGTTGGGCTCAGGCTACAATGAGCAGTTCTTC. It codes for CASSLLGSGYNEQFF.

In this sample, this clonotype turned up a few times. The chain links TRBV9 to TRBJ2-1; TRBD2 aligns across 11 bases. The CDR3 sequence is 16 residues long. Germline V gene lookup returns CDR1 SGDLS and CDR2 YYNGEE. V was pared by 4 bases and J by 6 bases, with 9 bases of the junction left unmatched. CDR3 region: CASSPPGLAEINEQFF. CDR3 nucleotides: TGTGCCAGCAGCCCCCCGGGACTAGCGGAGATCAATGAGCAGTTCTTC.

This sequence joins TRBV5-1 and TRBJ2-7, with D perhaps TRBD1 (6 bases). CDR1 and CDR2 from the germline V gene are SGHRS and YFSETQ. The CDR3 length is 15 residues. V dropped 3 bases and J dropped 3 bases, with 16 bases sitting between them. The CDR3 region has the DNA TGCGCCAGCAGCTCGGGTTTACAGGGTTTCTACGAGCAGTACTTC. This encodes CASSSGLQGFYEQYF. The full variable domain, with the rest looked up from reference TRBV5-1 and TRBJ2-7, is KAGVTQTPRYLIKTRGQQVTLSCSPISGHRSVSWYQQTPGQGLQFLFEYFSETQRNKGNFPGRFSGRQFSNSRSEMNVSTLELGDSALYLCASSSGLQGFYEQYFGPGTRLTVT.

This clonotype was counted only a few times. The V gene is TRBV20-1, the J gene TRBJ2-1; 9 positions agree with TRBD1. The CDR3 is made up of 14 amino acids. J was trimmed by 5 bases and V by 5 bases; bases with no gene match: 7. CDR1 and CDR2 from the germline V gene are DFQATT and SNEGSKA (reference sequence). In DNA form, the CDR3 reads TGCAGTGCTGTGGGACAGGGTTTTGACAATGAGCAGTTCTTC. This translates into CSAVGQGFDNEQFF.